The 8 T cell receptor beta chains below all came from one sample that was sequenced in a study of shared clonotypes between healthy human individuals. TCRdb's table, derived via immunoSEQ multiplex PCR, lists solely in-frame clones and lacks some. The data show about 1 million clones, under 80% seen once. The sample comprised memory CD4+ T cells sorted from blood. Subset noted: CD45RA-negative fraction. The source is a man between 18 and 35 years old in good health.

This clone came up a few times. CDR3 coding DNA: TGCAGTGCTGCCCGGCAGGAGCAGTACTTC. Its translation: CSAARQEQYF. The V and J genes are TRBV20-1 and TRBJ2-7; D unresolved. The CDR3 contains 10 residues. Trimming took 5 bases from V and 7 from J, leaving 9 bases between them. The germline CDR1 and CDR2 sequences are DFQATT and SNEGSKA (reference sequence).

The rearrangement uses TRBV6-6 and TRBJ1-6; D is unresolved. Per the germline V gene, CDR1 is MNHNY and CDR2 is SVGAGI (reference sequence). V lost 4 bases and J 11 bases, leaving 18 bases between the germline ends. This CDR3 has 15 amino acids. The CDR3 sequence: CASSLGLTDLPPLHF. CDR3 bases: TGTGCCAGCAGTTTGGGATTAACGGACTTGCCACCCCTCCACTTT.

The chain links TRBV27 to TRBJ2-5; 10 bases line up with TRBD1. Per the germline V gene, CDR1 is MNHEY and CDR2 is SMNVEV (reference sequence). The CDR3 is 13 residues long. Trimming at V came to 2 bases and at J to 11 bases, leaving 5 bases not matched to a gene. The CDR3 reads CASSLVGTGAQYF. Here the CDR3 DNA reads TGTGCCAGCAGTTTAGTAGGGACAGGGGCGCAGTACTTC.

The rearrangement uses TRBV5-4 and TRBJ1-2; D unclear. Per the germline V gene, CDR1 is SGHNT and CDR2 is YYREEE (reference sequence). The CDR3 runs 14 residues. V lost 0 bases, J lost 1 base, and 7 bases lay in between. The CDR3 spells CASSLGQINYGYTF. CDR3 nucleotides: TGTGCCAGCAGCTTGGGCCAGATTAACTATGGCTACACCTTC.

About this clone itself: A read error may produce the germline difference seen at one junction end. The V call is TRBV7-7, the J call TRBJ2-7; D remains unclear. Germline values: CDR1 SSHAT, CDR2 FNYEAQ (reference sequence). The CDR3 totals 13 residues. The CDR3 nucleotides are TGTGCTAGCAGCTTTAAAATTCAAGGGGAGCAGTACTTC. This gives the protein CASSFKIQGEQYF.

This clone was picked up one time. The chain recombines TRBV5-1 with TRBJ2-3; D gene uncertain. The ends were cut back, 5 bases at V and 0 bases at J, with 13 bases in the middle. The CDR3 extends over 15 amino acids. From germline, CDR1 is SGHRS and CDR2 YFSETQ. CDR3: CASRGGSTSTDTQYF. The CDR3 region has the DNA TGCGCCAGCAGGGGCGGTTCTACGAGCACAGATACGCAGTATTTT.

The chain recombines TRBV6-1 with TRBJ1-2; D not certain. Trimming pared 0 bases from V and 8 bases from J, leaving 13 bases between. Germline CDR1 reads MNHNS; CDR2 reads SASEGT. CDR3 size: 14 residues. CDR3 sequence reads: CASSEAPPSLGYTF. In nucleotides, the CDR3 is TGTGCCAGCAGTGAAGCGCCCCCATCGTTGGGCTACACCTTC.

CDR3 in DNA: TGTGCCAGTAGTATAACCCCCCAGTTGGCCACTAATGAAAAACTGTTTTTT. Protein: CASSITPQLATNEKLFF. The chain employs TRBV19 and TRBJ1-4; D ambiguous. This CDR3 comprises 17 residues. Germline values: CDR1 LNHDA, CDR2 SQIVND (reference sequence). V shed 2 bases and J shed 2 bases, with 15 bases lying between them.